Listed below are T cell receptor beta chains from one sample, sequenced in a study of blood T cells in healthy people across ages. TCRdb re-analysed the 5' RACE reads in MiXCR, keeping a single row per CDR3 protein. The sample comprises 650,000 to 800,000 distinct CDR3 sequences, around 42% of which are singletons, and around 21% rests with the top ten. The sample consisted of blood. The receptors originated from a man between 60 and 75 years old in good health. The CDR3 runs from the conserved cysteine through the conserved F or W. Each record gives: clone size, D gene, J gene, V gene, CDR3 protein, CDR3 DNA. The D gene is left open where the match is weak. Clone size is given for some rows only: seen once, a few or many times, or a class if the clone is expanded.

clone size: NA; D gene: TRBD2; J gene: TRBJ2-1; V gene: TRBV7-2; CDR3 protein: CASSSVASGGIYNEQFF; CDR3 DNA: TGTGCCAGCAGCTCAGTGGCTAGCGGGGGGATATACAATGAGCAGTTCTTC
clone size: few; D gene: NA; J gene: TRBJ1-2; V gene: TRBV5-6; CDR3 protein: CASSLDRLNYGYTF; CDR3 DNA: TGTGCCAGCAGCCTAGACAGGCTTAACTATGGCTACACCTTC
clone size: many; D gene: NA; J gene: TRBJ2-5; V gene: TRBV7-2; CDR3 protein: CASSPDSWETQYF; CDR3 DNA: TGTGCCAGCAGCCCCGACAGCTGGGAGACCCAGTACTTC
clone size: NA; D gene: NA; J gene: TRBJ2-2; V gene: TRBV29-1; CDR3 protein: CSVRGPGANTGELFF; CDR3 DNA: TGCAGCGTCAGAGGACCGGGGGCAAACACCGGGGAGCTGTTTTTT
clone size: NA; D gene: TRBD2; J gene: TRBJ2-7; V gene: TRBV6-4; CDR3 protein: CASSDEAGGRNEQYF; CDR3 DNA: TGTGCCAGCAGTGACGAAGCGGGGGGTCGCAATGAGCAGTACTTC
clone size: NA; D gene: TRBD1; J gene: TRBJ2-7; V gene: TRBV5-4; CDR3 protein: CASRPTGGMDEQYF; CDR3 DNA: TGTGCCAGCAGGCCGACAGGGGGTATGGACGAGCAGTACTTC
clone size: NA; D gene: TRBD2; J gene: TRBJ2-1; V gene: TRBV20-1; CDR3 protein: CSATGTSGGLTYNEQFF; CDR3 DNA: TGCAGTGCCACCGGGACTAGCGGGGGCCTGACCTACAATGAGCAGTTCTTC
clone size: few; D gene: NA; J gene: TRBJ1-2; V gene: TRBV27; CDR3 protein: CASREQGYRSGYTF; CDR3 DNA: TGTGCCAGCAGGGAACAGGGTTATCGGAGTGGCTACACCTTC
clone size: NA; D gene: TRBD1; J gene: TRBJ1-1; V gene: TRBV2; CDR3 protein: CASSGQGATEAFF; CDR3 DNA: TGTGCCAGCAGTGGTCAGGGGGCGACTGAAGCTTTCTTT
clone size: many; D gene: NA; J gene: TRBJ2-7; V gene: TRBV11-2; CDR3 protein: CASSLSGSEQYF; CDR3 DNA: TGTGCCAGCAGCTTATCAGGGTCCGAGCAGTACTTC
clone size: few; D gene: NA; J gene: TRBJ2-7; V gene: TRBV28; CDR3 protein: CATGDPGYEQYF; CDR3 DNA: TGTGCCACAGGGGACCCCGGCTACGAGCAGTACTTC
clone size: NA; D gene: TRBD2; J gene: TRBJ2-7; V gene: TRBV6-5; CDR3 protein: CASSYSGRASYEQYF; CDR3 DNA: TGTGCCAGCAGTTACTCGGGGAGGGCCTCCTACGAGCAGTACTTC
clone size: once; D gene: TRBD1; J gene: TRBJ2-7; V gene: TRBV19; CDR3 protein: CASSTGESYEQYF; CDR3 DNA: TGTGCCAGTAGCACAGGGGAATCCTACGAGCAGTACTTC
clone size: NA; D gene: NA; J gene: TRBJ1-1; V gene: TRBV4-2; CDR3 protein: CASRTRDGQNTEAFF; CDR3 DNA: TGTGCCAGCAGGACGAGGGACGGACAGAACACTGAAGCTTTCTTT
clone size: few; D gene: TRBD2; J gene: TRBJ2-5; V gene: TRBV20-1; CDR3 protein: CSAPPSGEETQYF; CDR3 DNA: TGCAGTGCTCCGCCTAGCGGGGAGGAGACCCAGTACTTC
clone size: once; D gene: NA; J gene: TRBJ2-7; V gene: TRBV7-2; CDR3 protein: CASSQVGGPSYEQYF; CDR3 DNA: TGTGCCAGCAGCCAGGTCGGGGGGCCATCCTACGAGCAGTACTTC
clone size: medium-sized; D gene: NA; J gene: TRBJ2-1; V gene: TRBV7-2; CDR3 protein: CASSRRVGSSYNEQFF; CDR3 DNA: TGTGCCAGCAGCCGCCGGGTTGGAAGCTCCTACAATGAGCAGTTCTTC
clone size: NA; D gene: TRBD2; J gene: TRBJ2-5; V gene: TRBV20-1; CDR3 protein: CSARKVRGETQYF; CDR3 DNA: TGCAGTGCTAGGAAGGTGCGGGGGGAGACCCAGTACTTC
clone size: few; D gene: NA; J gene: TRBJ1-5; V gene: TRBV27; CDR3 protein: CASSPIRGLIEYQPQHF; CDR3 DNA: TGTGCCAGCAGCCCTATCAGGGGTTTAATTGAGTATCAGCCCCAGCATTTT
clone size: few; D gene: NA; J gene: TRBJ2-7; V gene: TRBV11-3; CDR3 protein: CASSLNLGYEQYF; CDR3 DNA: TGTGCCAGCAGCTTAAATTTAGGCTACGAGCAGTACTTC
clone size: NA; D gene: NA; J gene: TRBJ1-4; V gene: TRBV20-1; CDR3 protein: CSARGGQGGEKLFF; CDR3 DNA: TGCAGTGCTAGAGGTGGGCAGGGCGGTGAAAAACTGTTTTTT
clone size: NA; D gene: NA; J gene: TRBJ1-6; V gene: TRBV10-3; CDR3 protein: CAISVGSSYNSPLHF; CDR3 DNA: TGTGCCATCAGTGTAGGAAGCTCCTATAATTCACCCCTCCACTTT
clone size: few; D gene: TRBD1; J gene: TRBJ1-2; V gene: TRBV20-1; CDR3 protein: CSAWGLGGDYGYTF; CDR3 DNA: TGCAGTGCTTGGGGCTTAGGGGGCGACTATGGCTACACCTTC
clone size: NA; D gene: NA; J gene: TRBJ2-1; V gene: TRBV21-1; CDR3 protein: CASSKSTLAGKYNEQFF; CDR3 DNA: TGTGCCAGCAGCAAATCAACACTAGCGGGGAAGTACAATGAGCAGTTCTTC
clone size: NA; D gene: TRBD2; J gene: TRBJ2-7; V gene: TRBV5-6; CDR3 protein: CASSLVRASGLTYEQYF; CDR3 DNA: TGTGCCAGCAGCTTGGTCCGGGCTAGCGGATTGACCTACGAGCAGTACTTC
clone size: NA; D gene: NA; J gene: TRBJ2-1; V gene: TRBV18; CDR3 protein: CASSASQGSRYNEQFF; CDR3 DNA: TGTGCCAGCTCGGCCTCACAGGGATCCAGGTACAATGAGCAGTTCTTC
clone size: NA; D gene: TRBD1; J gene: TRBJ2-1; V gene: TRBV11-2; CDR3 protein: CASSLRTGSSNEQFF; CDR3 DNA: TGTGCCAGCAGCTTACGGACAGGGAGTTCCAATGAGCAGTTCTTC
clone size: NA; D gene: NA; J gene: TRBJ1-2; V gene: TRBV4-3; CDR3 protein: CASSQGRVGGYGYTF; CDR3 DNA: TGCGCCAGCAGCCAGGGCAGGGTTGGCGGCTATGGCTACACCTTC
clone size: NA; D gene: NA; J gene: TRBJ2-7; V gene: TRBV4-3; CDR3 protein: CTSSQGGARTDTQYF; CDR3 DNA: TGCACCAGCAGCCAGGGGGGGGCCCGCACAGATACGCAGTACTTC
clone size: NA; D gene: NA; J gene: TRBJ2-6; V gene: TRBV28; CDR3 protein: CACRNLGANVLTF; CDR3 DNA: TGTGCCTGCAGAAATCTTGGGGCCAACGTCCTGACTTTC
clone size: NA; D gene: NA; J gene: TRBJ2-4; V gene: TRBV20-1; CDR3 protein: CSARGGPLAKNIQYF; CDR3 DNA: TGCAGTGCTAGAGGAGGACCCCTGGCCAAAAACATTCAGTACTTC
clone size: NA; D gene: TRBD1; J gene: TRBJ1-5; V gene: TRBV27; CDR3 protein: CASSKDRDQPQHF; CDR3 DNA: TGTGCCAGCAGTAAAGACAGGGATCAGCCCCAGCATTTT
clone size: NA; D gene: NA; J gene: TRBJ1-4; V gene: TRBV21-1; CDR3 protein: CASVGDSEKLFF; CDR3 DNA: TGTGCCAGCGTTGGAGACAGCGAAAAACTGTTTTTT
clone size: NA; D gene: NA; J gene: TRBJ1-1; V gene: TRBV7-6; CDR3 protein: CASSPPEDTEAFF; CDR3 DNA: TGTGCCAGCAGCCCACCCGAGGACACTGAAGCTTTCTTT
clone size: few; D gene: TRBD2; J gene: TRBJ2-5; V gene: TRBV7-8; CDR3 protein: CASSPEGTSGARETQYF; CDR3 DNA: TGTGCCAGCAGCCCAGAGGGGACTAGCGGGGCTCGAGAGACCCAGTACTTC
clone size: NA; D gene: NA; J gene: TRBJ2-1; V gene: TRBV28; CDR3 protein: CASSSLTEQFF; CDR3 DNA: TGTGCCAGCAGCTCACTCACTGAGCAGTTCTTC
clone size: few; D gene: NA; J gene: TRBJ2-7; V gene: TRBV4-3; CDR3 protein: CASSQDRISRVYEQYF; CDR3 DNA: TGCGCCAGCAGCCAAGATCGGATATCAAGGGTTTACGAGCAGTACTTC
clone size: few; D gene: TRBD1; J gene: TRBJ1-2; V gene: TRBV9; CDR3 protein: CASSVAQGARYGYTF; CDR3 DNA: TGTGCCAGCAGCGTTGCACAGGGGGCACGGTATGGCTACACCTTC
clone size: NA; D gene: NA; J gene: TRBJ2-5; V gene: TRBV4-3; CDR3 protein: CASSQGAGRSETQYF; CDR3 DNA: TGCGCCAGCAGCCAAGGCGCAGGCCGTTCGGAGACCCAGTACTTC